The 16 T cell receptor beta chains below come from one sample, sequenced in a study of early T cells in non-severe SARS-CoV-2 infection. TCRdb itself ran the 5' RACE reads through MiXCR, one entry per CDR3 protein. The sample has under 65,000 distinct CDR3 sequences; approximately 13% are singletons. Sequencing used whole blood, obtained at baseline. These receptors originate from an adult who was a healthcare worker with PCR-confirmed SARS-CoV-2 infection or an uninfected control (not recorded which).

This chain uses TRBV20-1 with TRBJ2-7; D may match TRBD1 or TRBD2 (7 bases each). The CDR3 runs to 16 residues. Trimming stripped 1 base from V and 7 bases from J, with 23 bases between. CDR1 is DFQATT, CDR2 SNEGSKA, per germline (reference sequence). The CDR3 region has the DNA TGCAGTGCTAGAGCCTCCACCCCAGGGGGGGGTGGAGAGCAGTACTTC. This translates into CSARASTPGGGGEQYF.

The CDR3 DNA reads as TGTGCCATCAGCAAACTCCCGGGACTAGCGAGGATCGATGAGCAGTTCTTC. This encodes CAISKLPGLARIDEQFF. This sequence joins TRBV10-3 and TRBJ2-1, with 10 bases matching TRBD2. This CDR3 contains 17 residues. Per germline, CDR1 ENHRY and CDR2 SYGVKD. V trimming: 6 bases; J trimming: 8 bases; junction bases outside the gene matches: 16.

Only a few counts were recorded for this clonotype. The V gene is TRBV20-1, the J gene TRBJ2-5; no reliable D call. Trimming took 1 base from V and 4 from J, leaving 16 bases between them. The CDR3 covers 15 residues. Germline V gene sequence: CDR1 DFQATT, CDR2 SNEGSKA (reference sequence). The CDR3 sequence is CSARVGPSTLETQYF. CDR3 DNA: TGCAGTGCTAGAGTCGGGCCATCTACCCTAGAGACCCAGTACTTC.

V gene TRBV2 combines with J gene TRBJ2-2; 8 bases are shared with TRBD2. Germline V gene data show CDR1 as SNHLY and CDR2 as FYNNEI. This CDR3 is built from 14 residues. Trimming cost V 6 bases and J 5 bases; bases outside gene matches: 5. The CDR3 here is CASSFREGTGELFF. In DNA form, the CDR3 reads TGTGCCAGCAGCTTCCGGGAGGGAACCGGGGAGCTGTTTTTT.

This clonotype is medium-sized in the sample. The chain recombines TRBV5-1 with TRBJ1-2; D gene unclear. Germline CDR1 is SGHRS and CDR2 is YFSETQ. Deletions cut 0 bases from V and 4 bases from J, with 7 bases between. The CDR3 totals 13 residues. DNA of the CDR3: TGCGCCAGCAGCTTGGGGCAGACCTATGGCTACACCTTC. Residues: CASSLGQTYGYTF.

Ten or more counts support this clonotype. The V call is TRBV4-2, the J call TRBJ2-2; tentative D call: TRBD1 (5 bases). The germline V gene encodes CDR1 LGHNA and CDR2 YNFKEQ. Trimming cost V 7 bases and J 5 bases, with 8 bases left between them. The CDR3 covers 12 residues. DNA for the CDR3: TGTGCCAGCAACCAGGGTACCGGGGAGCTGTTTTTT. Translation: CASNQGTGELFF.

This clonotype has only a few counts. This chain joins TRBV6-1 and TRBJ2-3; D perhaps matches TRBD1 (6 bases). The CDR3 spans 14 residues. Trimming left V 6 bases short and J 0 bases short, with 10 bases between. Germline V CDR1 and CDR2: MNHNS, SASEGT. The CDR3, as DNA: TGTGCCAGCAGACCGGGACATAGCACAGATACGCAGTATTTT. This sequence encodes CASRPGHSTDTQYF.

This clonotype was observed many times. The CDR3 coding sequence is TGTGCCAGCGGGACTAGCGGGAACACAGATACGCAGTATTTT. Amino acids: CASGTSGNTDTQYF. The gene calls are TRBV9 and TRBJ2-3; 13 bases are shared with TRBD2. Germline V gives CDR1 SGDLS, CDR2 YYNGEE. J gave up 2 bases and V 7 bases, and 1 base lay outside the gene matches. The CDR3 sequence is 14 residues long. Together with reference TRBV9 and TRBJ2-3, the CDR3 gives the full variable domain: DSGVTQTPKHLITATGQRVTLRCSPRSGDLSVYWYQQSLDQGLQFLIQYYNGEERAKGNILERFSAQQFPDLHSELNLSSLELGDSALYFCASGTSGNTDTQYFGPGTRLTVL.

This clonotype was seen ten or more times. Here the CDR3 DNA reads TGTGCCAGCACAAGAGCAAGCAATCAGCCCCAGCATTTT. Amino acid sequence: CASTRASNQPQHF. The chain employs TRBV19 and TRBJ1-5; D not certain. Per the germline V gene, CDR1 is LNHDA and CDR2 is SQIVND (reference sequence). The CDR3 is 13 residues long. V was cut by 9 bases and J by 1 base, with 10 bases left in between.

This clonotype was seen at least ten times. This chain links TRBV20-1 with TRBJ2-7; D not certain. The CDR3 spans 12 residues. The germline V and J ends were trimmed by 6 bases and 0 bases, with 9 bases remaining between them. Germline CDR1 and CDR2: DFQATT and SNEGSKA (reference sequence). In DNA, the CDR3 is TGCAGTGCCCTTTCCAGCTCCTACGAGCAGTACTTC. Translation: CSALSSSYEQYF.

A few counts support this clonotype. The rearrangement uses TRBV20-1 and TRBJ1-5, with D uncertain. Germline V gives CDR1 DFQATT, CDR2 SNEGSKA (reference sequence). The CDR3 has 13 amino acids. Trimming shortened V by 5 bases and J by 3 bases, and 11 bases separated the two germline ends. In nucleotides, the CDR3 is TGCAGTGCTGGACCGGGGAACAATCAGCCCCAGCATTTT. Amino acid sequence: CSAGPGNNQPQHF.

This clonotype was found a few times. The CDR3 DNA reads TGTGCCAGCAGCGCTAGGCCGTCTAGCGGGGGTTACAAAAACATTCAGTACTTC. Protein product: CASSARPSSGGYKNIQYF. The chain is built from TRBV11-2 and TRBJ2-4; 10 bases align to TRBD2. CDR1 SGHAT and CDR2 FQNNGV come from the germline V gene. V shed 5 bases and J 3 bases; nucleotides not matched to a gene: 13. The CDR3 is 18 residues long.

This clonotype was seen more than once but under ten times. The V call is TRBV11-2, the J call TRBJ2-1; D unresolved. The CDR3 contains 13 residues. Germline lookup yields CDR1 SGHAT and CDR2 FQNNGV. V gave up 2 bases and J gave up 4 bases, with 6 bases separating them. DNA for the CDR3: TGTGCCAGCAGCTTACCTTTGTACAATGAGCAGTTCTTC. Translated: CASSLPLYNEQFF.

About this clonotype: This may be a read error: a much more frequent sequence differs by one nucleotide. The chain is built from TRBV6-2 or TRBV6-3 and TRBJ2-7; no definite D call. Germline CDR1 and CDR2: MNHEY and SVGEGT. With 5 bases removed from V and 4 bases from J, the gap between germline ends came to 12 bases. The CDR3 is 13 amino acids. CDR3 sequence (DNA): TGTGCCAGCAGTAGCGTTCCGGCTTACGAGCAGTACTTC. Its translation is CASSSVPAYEQYF.

This clonotype has a count of ten or more. This chain connects TRBV7-9 to TRBJ2-7; TRBD2 aligns across 7 bases. CDR1 and CDR2 from the germline V gene are SEHNR and FQNEAQ (reference sequence). The CDR3 is made up of 15 amino acids. J lost 4 bases, V lost 7 bases, and 13 bases had no gene match. The CDR3 loop reads CASIENGGTWYEQYF. The DNA for the CDR3 is TGTGCCAGCATTGAAAACGGGGGGACGTGGTACGAGCAGTACTTC.

This clonotype was recorded at least ten times. The rearrangement joins TRBV28 to TRBJ1-4, with D possibly matching TRBD1 (5 bases). The CDR3 has 15 residues. Trimming stripped 8 bases from V and 4 bases from J, with 17 bases between. Germline CDR1 is MDHEN and CDR2 is SYDVKM. The CDR3 nucleotides read TGTGCCAGCTGTGTTGACAGACGCCTTAATGAAAAACTGTTTTTT. It yields the protein CASCVDRRLNEKLFF. Drawing the rest from reference TRBV28 and TRBJ1-4, the complete variable domain is DVKVTQSSRYLVKRTGEKVFLECVQDMDHENMFWYRQDPGLGLRLIYFSYDVKMKEKGDIPEGYSVSREKKERFSLILESASTNQTSMYLCASCVDRRLNEKLFFGSGTQLSVL.